The 25 T cell receptor beta chains in this list originate from one sample, sequenced in a study of beta chain features in type 1 diabetes (dated by TCRdb to about 2018). General study outcomes and caveats: A moderate but significant shortening of TCRB CDR3 length was observed in type 1 diabetes patients in all four CD4+ subsets.

These receptors' targets are unknown. The receptor library was made with the immunoSEQ multiplex PCR assay. The High Capacity cDNA Reverse Transcription Kit was used to reverse transcribe all of the isolated RNA, meaning that expressed TCRB transcripts were what got sequenced. This is the immuneACCESS table as TCRdb keeps it, with only in-frame sequences that have V and J called. A part of the clones is gone; compared with another copy, unresolved V genes explain less than half, and the rest is unexplained. Present in this sample are a few hundred thousand clones, 16% of which were seen just once. The ten largest clones add up to more than 0.075% of the sample. The source material was naive CD4+ T cells from blood. In the paper's terms, the cell subset or site label means: true naive CD4+ T cells. These receptors were collected from a man younger than 45 with type 1 diabetes.

The chain is built from TRBV10-3 and TRBJ2-3; 7 bases map to TRBD2. J gave up 3 bases and V 0 bases, and 6 bases lay outside the gene matches. CDR1 and CDR2 from the germline V gene are ENHRY and SYGVKD. This CDR3 comprises 16 residues. DNA for the CDR3: TGTGCCATCAGTGAGTCAGGCGGGAGTGGAACAGATACGCAGTATTTT. Its protein is CAISESGGSGTDTQYF.

The chain uses TRBV4-3 and TRBJ2-1; 7 bases align to TRBD2. V was pared by 1 base and J by 7 bases, with 4 bases of the junction left unmatched. CDR3 length: 14 residues. CDR1 LGHNA and CDR2 YSLEER come from the germline V gene. CDR3 sequence reads: CASSQGGSRNEQFF. The CDR3 DNA is TGCGCCAGCAGCCAAGGCGGGAGTAGGAATGAGCAGTTCTTC.

This clone appeared a few times. This chain joins TRBV29-1 and TRBJ1-1, with TRBD1 identical over 10 bases. J gave up 9 bases and V 6 bases, and 7 bases lay outside the gene matches. The CDR3 extends over 12 amino acids. Per germline, CDR1 SQVTM and CDR2 ANQGSEA. The CDR3 region has the DNA TGCAGCGTCGCTAGGACAGGGGGAAAAGCTTTCTTT. This encodes CSVARTGGKAFF. Using reference TRBV29-1 and TRBJ1-1 for the parts outside the CDR3, the full variable domain is SAVISQKPSRDICQRGTSLTIQCQVDSQVTMMFWYRQQPGQSLTLIATANQGSEATYESGFVIDKFPISRPNLTFSTLTVSNMSPEDSSIYLCSVARTGGKAFFGQGTRLTVV.

The V call is TRBV7-7, the J call TRBJ2-7; D remains ambiguous. From germline, CDR1 is SSHAT and CDR2 FNYEAQ (reference sequence). The CDR3 loop spans 15 amino acids. V was shortened by 1 base and J by 6 bases, with 16 bases between the two germline ends. CDR3: CASSLEDPTRSEQYF. The CDR3 coding sequence is TGTGCCAGCAGCTTAGAGGACCCGACGCGAAGCGAGCAGTACTTC.

There are a few counts of this clone. This rearrangement joins TRBV7-9 to TRBJ2-3; TRBD1 agrees at 10 bases. The V gene's germline CDR1 is SEHNR and CDR2 FQNEAQ (reference sequence). V dropped 4 bases and J dropped 2; count of bases not matched to a gene: 6. The CDR3 extends over 16 amino acids. This CDR3 reads CASSSDRGRVTDTQYF. The DNA of the CDR3 is TGTGCCAGCAGCTCCGACAGGGGGCGCGTCACAGATACGCAGTATTTT.

This clone was counted a few times. In nucleotides, the CDR3 is TGTGCCTGGAGTGGGACCGGTAGGGGCCCAATCTCTGGAAACACCATATATTTT. Residues: CAWSGTGRGPISGNTIYF. This chain connects TRBV30 to TRBJ1-3; a weak D match, TRBD1 (5 bases). The length of the CDR3 is 18 residues. Looked up from germline, CDR1 is GTSNPN and CDR2 is SVGIG (reference sequence). Trimming stripped 1 base from V and 0 bases from J, with 19 bases between.

This clone was seen more than once but under ten times. The rearrangement joins TRBV13 to TRBJ2-3; tentatively, D is TRBD2 (6 bases). The CDR3 runs to 16 residues. V dropped 0 bases and J dropped 5 bases, with 15 bases sitting between them. Germline V lookup: CDR1 PRHDT, CDR2 FYEKMQ (reference sequence). The CDR3 DNA follows: TGTGCCAGCAGCTTAGGCCGTAGGCTAGCGTTAGATACGCAGTATTTT. Translation gives CASSLGRRLALDTQYF.

Comment on this clone: The same CDR3 is also encoded by other DNA sequences in this sample. The chain carries TRBV2 and TRBJ2-5; D uncertain. V shed 3 bases and J shed 2 bases, with 7 bases lying between them. The CDR3 extends over 13 amino acids. From germline, CDR1 is SNHLY and CDR2 FYNNEI. CDR3 sequence reads: CASSDGIQETQYF. Here the CDR3 DNA reads TGTGCCAGCAGTGACGGAATTCAAGAGACCCAGTACTTC.

This clone turned up a few times. This chain uses TRBV30 with TRBJ2-1, with D tentatively TRBD1 or TRBD2 (5 bases each). CDR1 is GTSNPN, CDR2 SVGIG, per germline (reference sequence). The CDR3 has 12 residues. V was pared by 3 bases and J by 12 bases, with 15 bases between. CDR3 nucleotides: TGTGCCTGGAGCCGGGACGCCCTGGGGCAGTTCTTC. Translated, it gives CAWSRDALGQFF.

A few counts support this clone. CDR3 sequence: CASSVQGGTYNEQFF. In DNA form, the CDR3 reads TGTGCCAGCAGCGTACAGGGAGGGACCTACAATGAGCAGTTCTTC. The rearrangement links TRBV2 to TRBJ2-1; the D gene is possibly TRBD2 (7 bases). Per the germline V gene, CDR1 is SNHLY and CDR2 is FYNNEI. Trimming left V 6 bases short and J 2 bases short, with 14 bases between. CDR3 size: 15 residues.

V usage is TRBV7-2 and J usage is TRBJ1-5; perhaps TRBD1 as D (5 bases). CDR3 size: 14 residues. V lost 1 base and J 7 bases, leaving 11 bases between the germline ends. CDR1 is SGHTA and CDR2 is FQGNSA in the germline V gene. The CDR3: CASSLGSGGQPQHF. The CDR3, as DNA: TGTGCCAGCAGCTTAGGATCCGGGGGGCAGCCCCAGCATTTT.

The rearrangement links TRBV7-7 to TRBJ2-2; perhaps TRBD1 as D (5 bases). The CDR3 contains 14 residues. The germline V gene has CDR1 SSHAT and CDR2 FNYEAQ (reference sequence). The CDR3 is CASRAGTNTGELFF. Here the CDR3 DNA reads TGTGCTAGTCGGGCAGGGACGAACACCGGGGAGCTGTTTTTT.

This clone appeared a few times. The chain employs TRBV29-1 and TRBJ2-6, with D uncertain. CDR1 and CDR2 from the germline V gene are SQVTM and ANQGSEA. The CDR3 is 15 amino acids. The V end was cut by 4 bases, the J end by 0 bases, with 10 bases between. As DNA, the CDR3 is TGCAGCGTTGTGGGCAGCCACTCTGGGGCCAACGTCCTGACTTTC. Translating it yields CSVVGSHSGANVLTF.

The chain links TRBV29-1 to TRBJ2-7; the match to TRBD1 covers 9 bases. The CDR3 is made up of 11 amino acids. Germline CDR1 reads SQVTM; CDR2 reads ANQGSEA. J lost 5 bases, V lost 7 bases, and 3 bases had no gene match. The CDR3 sequence is CSAGTGNEQYF. The DNA for the CDR3 is TGCAGCGCCGGGACAGGGAACGAGCAGTACTTC.

This clone was seen a few times. The chain couples TRBV27 to TRBJ1-2; no clear D gene. The length of the CDR3 is 15 residues. V was pared by 5 bases and J by 6 bases, with 19 bases between. Looked up from germline, CDR1 is MNHEY and CDR2 is SMNVEV (reference sequence). The chain's CDR3 is CASSPRRMGMDGYTF. In nucleotides, the CDR3 is TGTGCCAGCAGTCCCCGCCGGATGGGGATGGATGGCTACACCTTC.

This clone has only a few counts. The rearrangement links TRBV28 to TRBJ1-5; TRBD1 might be the D (5 bases). The germline gives CDR1 MDHEN, CDR2 SYDVKM. The CDR3 has 14 amino acids. V was pared by 7 bases and J by 2 bases, with 12 bases between. CDR3 coding DNA: TGTGCCAGCAAGGAGGGGACGGGCAATCAGCCCCAGCATTTT. This codes for CASKEGTGNQPQHF.

This sequence joins TRBV25-1 and TRBJ2-3, with unresolved D. CDR3 size: 14 residues. The V gene lost 4 bases and the J gene lost 5 bases, with 13 bases spanning the gap. Per germline, CDR1 MGHDK and CDR2 SYGVNS. CDR3 amino acids: CASSGMGAGDTQYF. CDR3 coding DNA: TGTGCCAGCAGTGGGATGGGCGCAGGAGATACGCAGTATTTT. The full variable domain, in which reference TRBV25-1 and TRBJ2-3 provide the parts outside the CDR3, is EADIYQTPRYLVIGTGKKITLECSQTMGHDKMYWYQQDPGMELHLIHYSYGVNSTEKGDLSSESTVSRIRTEHFPLTLESARPSHTSQYLCASSGMGAGDTQYFGPGTRLTVL.

The V call is TRBV29-1, the J call TRBJ2-5, with 7 bases that match TRBD2. This CDR3 contains 13 residues. The germline V gene has CDR1 SQVTM and CDR2 ANQGSEA. Unmatched junction bases numbered 8, after V lost 5 bases and J lost 5 bases. CDR3 loop: CSVSSGGRETQYF. The CDR3 region has the DNA TGCAGCGTTTCTAGCGGAGGACGGGAGACCCAGTACTTC.

The rearrangement joins TRBV15 to TRBJ2-7, with D possibly TRBD1 on 6 matching bases. Trimming shortened V by 4 bases and J by 3 bases, and 16 bases separated the two germline ends. Germline CDR1 reads LNHNV; CDR2 reads YYDKDF (reference sequence). This CDR3 is built from 15 residues. The CDR3: CATSIEQGFVYEQYF. CDR3 sequence (DNA): TGTGCCACCAGCATCGAGCAGGGGTTCGTCTACGAGCAGTACTTC.

This chain uses TRBV23-1 with TRBJ2-2, with D unclear. TRBV23-1 qualifies as an ORF whose function is uncertain. The ends were cut back, 4 bases at V and 0 bases at J, with 12 bases in the middle. The CDR3 has 16 residues. The CDR3 region has the DNA TGCGCCAGCAGTCGTTATGGCGGAACGAACACCGGGGAGCTGTTTTTT. It encodes CASSRYGGTNTGELFF.

This clone was seen more than once but under ten times. This specimen includes other DNA sequences encoding the same CDR3. The rearrangement uses TRBV5-4 and TRBJ2-1; 7 bases align to TRBD2. Germline CDR1 and CDR2: SGHNT and YYREEE (reference sequence). V gave up 2 bases and J gave up 1 base; unmatched junction bases: 3. This CDR3 spans 15 amino acids. The CDR3 loop reads CASSLASGSYNEQFF. CDR3 nucleotide sequence: TGTGCCAGCAGCTTAGCTAGCGGATCCTACAATGAGCAGTTCTTC.

The genes are TRBV27 and TRBJ2-7; tentatively, D is TRBD1 or TRBD2 (5 bases each). With 9 bases removed from V and 2 bases from J, the gap between germline ends came to 11 bases. The CDR3 consists of 12 residues. Germline assignment: CDR1 MNHEY and CDR2 SMNVEV (reference sequence). The CDR3 region is CASWDRAYEQYF. The CDR3, as DNA: TGTGCCAGTTGGGACCGAGCCTACGAGCAGTACTTC.

In its sample, this clone was seen a few times. The gene calls are TRBV29-1 and TRBJ2-7; D gene ambiguous. This CDR3 has 14 residues. CDR1 and CDR2 from the germline V gene are SQVTM and ANQGSEA. Trimming cost V 7 bases and J 0 bases, with 16 bases left between them. The CDR3 protein is CSGSLTASSYEQYF. The CDR3 DNA is TGCAGCGGATCCCTTACGGCGAGCTCCTACGAGCAGTACTTC.

This clone was seen more than once but under ten times. The chain uses TRBV14 and TRBJ1-1, with D unresolved. V was trimmed by 1 base and J by 5 bases, leaving 8 bases between them. The CDR3 is 13 amino acids. CDR1 SGHDN and CDR2 FVKESK come from the germline V gene. CDR3 region: CASSQVGSTEAFF. For the CDR3, the DNA is TGTGCCAGCAGCCAAGTTGGGAGTACTGAAGCTTTCTTT.

This clone was observed a few times. The genes are TRBV30 and TRBJ2-6; 9 bases align to TRBD1. After removal of 8 bases from V and 4 bases from J, the junction contained 6 bases not matched to a gene. Germline V gene sequence: CDR1 GTSNPN, CDR2 SVGIG (reference sequence). This CDR3 contains 14 residues. In DNA form, the CDR3 reads TGTGCCGCTGACAGGGGGACCGGGGCCAACGTCCTGACTTTC. Its protein is CAADRGTGANVLTF.